This TCR beta chain stems from a study of blood T cells in healthy people across ages. The wider study: Roughly one uniquely barcoded beta molecule per two T cells was captured.

Primed by a sample-barcoded 5' primer and a J-beta primer mix, a second PCR proceeded for 7 to 11 cycles. TCRdb recomputed calls from the 5' RACE reads with MiXCR, one row per CDR3 protein. This sample yields fewer than 800,000 distinct CDR3 sequences, of which about a third are seen a single time; approximately 15% belongs to the top ten. Study-wide points: Total diversity from one million sequenced T cells was likely underestimated. Long-lived donors had more naive CD4+ cells and higher diversity than aged donors. In older individuals, TCR beta diversity per million T cells was lower, falling roughly linearly with age.

This CDR3 comprises 14 residues. Germline CDR1 is LNHDA and CDR2 is SQIVND (reference sequence). Trimming took 5 bases from V and 3 from J, leaving 14 bases between them. This clonotype was seen ten or more times. Its antigen is unidentified. Sequenced material: blood. This clonotype was sampled from a woman older than 75 in good health. This chain joins TRBV19 and TRBJ2-7, with D maybe TRBD2 (5 bases). This CDR3 is CASSPRPGNYEQYF. CDR3 DNA sequence: TGTGCCAGTAGTCCCCGACCCGGGAACTACGAGCAGTACTTC.